Each of the 13 T cell receptor beta chains below was sequenced from the same sample in a study of blood T cells in healthy people across ages. Primers used in a second PCR of roughly 6 to 11 cycles were a sample-barcoded 5' primer and a J-beta primer mix. One entry per CDR3 protein, called by TCRdb with MiXCR from the 5' RACE reads. The table records around 1,600,000 distinct CDR3 sequences, under 55% of them present only once. The sample comprised blood. Source of these receptors: a woman under 30 in good health.

Ten or more counts support this clonotype. CDR3 DNA: TGTGCCAGCAGTGTCCAGGGGTACGAGCAGTACTTC. It specifies CASSVQGYEQYF. The chain combines TRBV28 with TRBJ2-7, with D tentatively TRBD1 (6 bases). Trimming cost V 5 bases and J 4 bases, with 9 bases left between them. The CDR3 runs 12 residues. The germline V gene has CDR1 MDHEN and CDR2 SYDVKM. Full variable domain (missing parts from reference TRBV28 and TRBJ2-7): DVKVTQSSRYLVKRTGEKVFLECVQDMDHENMFWYRQDPGLGLRLIYFSYDVKMKEKGDIPEGYSVSREKKERFSLILESASTNQTSMYLCASSVQGYEQYFGPGTRLTVT.

The J gene is TRBJ1-1, the V gene TRBV6-1; no definite D call. From germline, CDR1 is MNHNS and CDR2 SASEGT. The CDR3 totals 15 residues. Trimming removed 1 base from V and 1 base from J, with 10 bases in between. The CDR3 sequence: CASSEGAAGNTEAFF. CDR3 bases: TGTGCCAGCAGTGAAGGTGCAGCAGGGAACACTGAAGCTTTCTTT.

Only a few counts were recorded for this clonotype. A junction end diverges from the germline sequence, so it may reflect a read error. The rearrangement joins TRBV7-7 to TRBJ2-5; TRBD2 aligns across 13 bases. CDR3 length: 17 amino acids. Germline V gene lookup returns CDR1 SSHAT and CDR2 FNYEAQ (reference sequence). This chain's CDR3 is CASSPTSGRVFLETQYF. In nucleotides, the CDR3 is TGTGCTAGCAGTCCTACTAGCGGGAGGGTATTTTTGGAGACCCAGTACTTC.

The chain combines TRBV2 with TRBJ1-2; a possible D gene is TRBD1 (5 bases). From germline, CDR1 is SNHLY and CDR2 FYNNEI. V was shortened by 7 bases and J by 5 bases, with 14 bases between the two germline ends. This CDR3 is 13 amino acids long. In nucleotides, the CDR3 is TGTGCCAGCATCAGGGATCCTCTTTATGGCTACACCTTC. Its protein product is CASIRDPLYGYTF.

This chain joins TRBV11-2 and TRBJ1-2; tentative D call: TRBD1 (5 bases). Germline-derived CDR1 and CDR2 are SGHAT and FQNNGV. The CDR3 is made up of 15 amino acids. Trimming took 5 bases from V and 1 from J, leaving 14 bases between them. CDR3 nucleotides: TGTGCCAGCAGCACGGGACGGATCTTTAACTATGGCTACACCTTC. Its translation is CASSTGRIFNYGYTF.

This clonotype was detected only a few times. At one end the junction does not follow the germline gene, possibly because of a read error. The chain employs TRBV7-9 and TRBJ1-6; the D gene is possibly TRBD1 (5 bases). In germline, CDR1 is SEHNR, CDR2 FQNEAQ (reference sequence). The CDR3 sequence is 15 residues long. The CDR3 protein is CASSLGTGPNSPLHF. In DNA, the CDR3 is TGTGCCAGTAGCTTAGGTACAGGACCTAATTCACCCCTCCACTTT.

The chain couples TRBV5-1 to TRBJ1-4; weak D call: TRBD1 (5 bases). Germline lookup yields CDR1 SGHRS and CDR2 YFSETQ. Trimming removed 3 bases at V and 3 bases at J, with 9 bases between. There are 14 residues in the CDR3. Here the CDR3 reads CASSSGTPNEKLFF. CDR3 nucleotide sequence: TGCGCCAGCAGCTCCGGGACTCCTAATGAAAAACTGTTTTTT.

This clonotype has a count of ten or more. This chain links TRBV12-3 or TRBV12-4 with TRBJ2-5, with D uncertain. CDR3 length equals 14 residues. V was shortened by 5 bases and J by 1 base, with 11 bases between the two germline ends. CDR3 coding DNA: TGTGCCAGCAGTCCATCTTACCTCCAAGAGACCCAGTACTTC. Its translation: CASSPSYLQETQYF.

This chain connects TRBV29-1 to TRBJ2-7; TRBD2 aligns across 11 bases. This CDR3 is 16 amino acids long. Per germline, CDR1 SQVTM and CDR2 ANQGSEA. V gave up 4 bases and J gave up 7 bases; unmatched junction bases: 15. CDR3 DNA sequence: TGCAGCGTTGGACCGGGACTAGCGGTCCTCGGGAATGAGCAGTACTTC. It translates to CSVGPGLAVLGNEQYF.

This clonotype was counted between two and nine times. Here the CDR3 DNA reads TGTGCCAGCAGGTACCGGGAAGAGGGTCCCTACGAGCAGTACTTC. Encoded protein: CASRYREEGPYEQYF. V is TRBV21-1 and J is TRBJ2-7; TRBD1 was called by the table and not checked on the DNA. TRBV21-1 is an annotated pseudogene. CDR3 length equals 15 residues.

This sequence joins TRBV6-5 and TRBJ1-6; D is ambiguous. V dropped 2 bases and J dropped 0 bases, with 8 bases sitting between them. This CDR3 region has 16 residues. Germline V CDR1 and CDR2: MNHEY, SVGAGI. CDR3 nucleotide sequence: TGTGCCAGCAGTTACACGTTAAGCTCCTATAATTCACCCCTCCACTTT. Its protein product is CASSYTLSSYNSPLHF.

This clonotype was found a few times. This chain connects TRBV29-1 to TRBJ1-1; D unresolved. The germline V and J ends were trimmed by 5 bases and 3 bases, with 13 bases remaining between them. CDR3 length: 13 residues. Looked up from germline, CDR1 is SQVTM and CDR2 is ANQGSEA. The CDR3 loop reads CSVKTGWDTEAFF. The CDR3 nucleotides are TGCAGCGTTAAGACGGGCTGGGACACTGAAGCTTTCTTT.

The V gene is TRBV28, the J gene TRBJ2-1, with TRBD2 as a possible D gene (5 bases). Germline V gene data show CDR1 as MDHEN and CDR2 as SYDVKM. V was pared by 6 bases and J by 10 bases, with 16 bases between. The CDR3 is made up of 13 amino acids. The CDR3 coding sequence is TGTGCCAGCAGGAGCGGCCAAGTTTGCGAGCAGTTCTTC. Its translation: CASRSGQVCEQFF. The complete variable domain, with remaining parts taken from reference TRBV28 and TRBJ2-1, reads DVKVTQSSRYLVKRTGEKVFLECVQDMDHENMFWYRQDPGLGLRLIYFSYDVKMKEKGDIPEGYSVSREKKERFSLILESASTNQTSMYLCASRSGQVCEQFFGPGTRLTVL.